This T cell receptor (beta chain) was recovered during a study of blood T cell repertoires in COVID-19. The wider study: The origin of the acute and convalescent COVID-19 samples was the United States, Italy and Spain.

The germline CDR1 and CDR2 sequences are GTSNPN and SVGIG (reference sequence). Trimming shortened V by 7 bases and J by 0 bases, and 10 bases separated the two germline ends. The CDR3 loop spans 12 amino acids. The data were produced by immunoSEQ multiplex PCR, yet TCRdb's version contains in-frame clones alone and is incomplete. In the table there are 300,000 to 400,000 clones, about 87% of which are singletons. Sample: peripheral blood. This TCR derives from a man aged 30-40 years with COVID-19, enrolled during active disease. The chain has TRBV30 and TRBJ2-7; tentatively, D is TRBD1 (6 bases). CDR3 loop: CAFDRTSYEQYF. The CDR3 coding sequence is TGTGCCTTCGACAGGACCTCCTACGAGCAGTACTTC.